This record covers a single TCR beta chain. One junction end disagrees with the germline gene, perhaps due to a read error. Clones were sequenced by immunoSEQ multiplex PCR, and TCRdb holds only the in-frame ones, with some missing. The data show roughly 180,000 clones, 75% to 95% seen once. This entry belongs to a study of control samples from healthy donors and cancer patients. The CDR3 sequence is 12 residues long. Germline V lookup: CDR1 MNHEY, CDR2 SMNVEV (reference sequence). Sequenced material: blood. This TCR was sampled from a woman between 35 and 50 years old in good health. The gene calls are TRBV27 and TRBJ1-1; possible D gene TRBD1, 5 bases. Here the CDR3 DNA reads TGTGCCAGCAAGGAGTCCGGGACGAGGGCTTTTTTT. Translation: CASKESGTRAFF.